The sequence of this T cell receptor beta chain was determined in a study of Graves' ophthalmopathy and Graves' hyperthyroidism. Overall study results and limits: At 70.59% sensitivity and roughly 72% specificity, the model predicted progression of the ophthalmopathy.

Worth noting for this clonotype: The antigen is not known.

The CDR3 sequence is 14 residues long. Germline CDR1 reads MNHEY; CDR2 reads SMNVEV (reference sequence). V lost 3 bases, J lost 5 bases, and 14 bases lay in between. The sequenced template was RNA, covering the TCR beta CDR3 region. Amplification began with first-round RT-PCR using HTBI primers, then second-round multiplex PCR was performed. TCRdb re-called the multiplex PCR reads with MiXCR, one entry per CDR3 protein. The sample lists 350,000 to 400,000 distinct CDR3 sequences; approximately 15% were seen once. New diagnoses, under 2 months' duration, and ages 18 to 65 characterized the hyperthyroidism patients.

This clonotype originated in a woman aged 18-29 years with stable Graves' hyperthyroidism. V is TRBV27 and J is TRBJ2-7; perhaps TRBD2 as D (5 bases). Sequencing was performed on peripheral blood. CDR3 nucleotide sequence: TGTGCCAGCAGTTTCTTGGCGTTCGGGGACGAGCAGTACTTC. Encoded protein: CASSFLAFGDEQYF.